This T cell receptor beta chain was captured in a study of blood T cells in healthy people across ages (dated by TCRdb to 2014 to 2015). Notes on the research overall: In model experiments, template switching captured roughly one uniquely barcoded TCR beta cDNA molecule for every two T cells. Four age groups were formed from the donors: young (average approximately 16 years), middle-aged (just under 40), aged (62) and long-lived (around 80). Two additional independent replicas of 1 million unique cDNA reads from the same blood draw were analyzed for two donors (one aged 18 to 30 and one aged 80 or older). To track age-related changes in TCR beta repertoire diversity, the study relied on deep sequencing normalized with unique cDNA molecular identifiers.

Libraries were made using 5' RACE. Data came from an Illumina HiSeq 2500. A second PCR of roughly 7 to 12 cycles was performed with a sample-barcoded 5' primer and a J-beta primer mix. A unique molecular identifier was introduced onto each TCR beta cDNA molecule by a template-switch 5' adaptor carrying 12 random nucleotides. At least 3 million CDR3-containing paired-end reads were obtained from each sample. First-strand cDNA was synthesized from all RNA with the Mint cDNA synthesis kit, primed by a TRBC-specific oligonucleotide. Following uracil-DNA glycosylase treatment, all cDNA underwent a first 18-cycle PCR with the universal primers M1SS and BC2_uni_R. In the authors' own workflow: For normalization, 1 million high-quality reads, each with a distinct molecular identifier, were randomly selected from each sample. Instead of being binned into consensus sequences, reads that shared molecular identifiers were thrown out. MiTCR, with a Q25 quality threshold and the strictest error-elimination algorithm, was used for CDR3 identification, clonotype clustering and error correction. Lower-bound total TCR beta diversity was estimated with a nonparametric unseen species model using Euler transformation. TCRdb reran the public reads through fastp at Q25 and MiXCR, keeping productive beta chains. Entries that share a CDR3 protein sequence are merged under the most common genes and DNA. TCRdb, not the original authors, processed these V and J calls. The sample table holds some 940,000 distinct CDR3 sequences, of which about 27% were seen once. 10% of the sample lies in the top ten.

Trimming leaves V shorter by 3 bases and J shorter by 0 bases, with the junction holding 7 bases beyond the gene matches. The CDR3 covers 18 residues, taking in both the cysteine and the phenylalanine. Only the CDR3 DNA stays, 54 bases, in frame from base 1. CDR1 SGHTA and CDR2 FQGTGA are derived from the germline V gene. Donors were under 40 systemically healthy Caucasian individuals from Russia aged roughly 6 to 100 years. Ten milliliters of peripheral blood were drawn from each donor into EDTA-treated Vacutainer tubes. Ficoll-Paque density-gradient centrifugation was used to isolate PBMCs, with at least 6.5 million per sample. Trizol reagent was used to extract total RNA from PBMCs, with at least 6 micrograms per sample. For every donor, an aliquot of PBMCs went through flow cytometry to measure the percentages of naive CD45RAhigh/CD27high T cells. On the study overall, not on this receptor specifically: Bulk unsorted PBMC profiling prevented conclusive comparison of naive and antigen-experienced compartments. Compared with the aged group, the long-lived group had more naive CD4+ T cells, fewer expanded clones and increased TCR diversity, a pattern suggesting age selection. As age increased, observed TCR beta diversity per million T cells dropped in a roughly linear way, and a significant reduction was already evident by age roughly 40. A strong correlation was found between observed TCR beta diversity and the percentage of naive T cells measured by flow cytometry. The CMV infection status of donors was not known, potentially confounding age-related changes in expanded clonotypes. Total diversity estimates from one million sequenced T cells were considered lower bounds and underestimates.

Ten or more counts support this clonotype. It has no known antigen specificity. No much larger clone exists at a distance of one base, and base qualities are not known. Separately, the same data were catalogued under a study of T cells of mothers and their children. Per the second study: Nine systemically healthy Caucasian individuals served as donors, namely three mothers together with their six children. cDNA synthesis used all of the extracted RNA, with approximately 1.6 ug of RNA in each 15 ul reaction. In the second PCR, sample barcodes and 2-4 random nucleotides were introduced via the M1S primer. Each mother yielded over 9 million TCR beta CDR3 reads and each child 2.5 million to 3 million reads. TCR recombination output is similarly shaped by thymic selection in related and unrelated pairs, with a minor effect exerted by inherited differences. Related mother-child pairs always showed normalized repertoire overlap that was slightly higher than in unrelated mother-child pairs, though the difference was never significant. No persistent microchimeric T cell clones were detected, at a sensitivity of around 100 clones per million clonotypes. In the study, deep NGS was used to compare the TCR beta repertoires of mothers and children, and features distinguishing related mother-child pairs from unrelated individuals were sought. The mean age was roughly 44 +/- 4 years for the mothers and about 12 +/- 4 years for the children. After adapter ligation was performed with NEBNext reagents, the libraries were sequenced on an Illumina HiSeq 2000 with 100+100 nt paired-end reads. Mother and child libraries were prepared a month apart and sequenced in separate runs to prevent cross-contamination. Between roughly 500,000 and 2,300,000 distinct TCR beta clonotypes were identified per donor. Naive TCR beta clonotypes were estimated from low-frequency clonotypes matched to each donor's FACS-determined naive share, without sorting.

The chain uses TRBV7-3 and TRBJ2-3, with TRBD2 identical over 12 junction bases. The clonotype comes from a woman in her thirties or forties in good health. The sequenced sample consisted of blood. Here is the DNA: TGTGCCAGCAGCTTGACTAGCGGGGGATCCTTTAGCACAGATACGCAGTATTTT. Translated, this is CASSLTSGGSFSTDTQYF.